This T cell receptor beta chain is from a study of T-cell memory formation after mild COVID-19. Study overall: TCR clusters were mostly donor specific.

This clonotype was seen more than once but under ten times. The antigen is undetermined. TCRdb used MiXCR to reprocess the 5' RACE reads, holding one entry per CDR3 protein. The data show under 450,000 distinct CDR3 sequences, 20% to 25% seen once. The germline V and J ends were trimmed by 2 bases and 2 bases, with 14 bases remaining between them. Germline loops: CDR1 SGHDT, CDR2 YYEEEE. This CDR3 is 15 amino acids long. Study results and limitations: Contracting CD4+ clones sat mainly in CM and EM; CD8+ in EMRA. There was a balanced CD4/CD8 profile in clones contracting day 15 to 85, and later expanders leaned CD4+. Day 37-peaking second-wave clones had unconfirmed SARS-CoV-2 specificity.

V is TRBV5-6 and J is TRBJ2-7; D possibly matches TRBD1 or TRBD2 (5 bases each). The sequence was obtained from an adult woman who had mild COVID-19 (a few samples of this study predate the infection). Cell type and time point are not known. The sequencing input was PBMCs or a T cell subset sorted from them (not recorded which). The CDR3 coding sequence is TGTGCCAGCAGCTTATGGGGACGCCGGCCCTACGAGCAGTACTTC. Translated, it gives CASSLWGRRPYEQYF. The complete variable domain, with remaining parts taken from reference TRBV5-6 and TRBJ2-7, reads DAGVTQSPTHLIKTRGQQVTLRCSPKSGHDTVSWYQQALGQGPQFIFQYYEEEERQRGNFPDRFSGHQFPNYSSELNVNALLLGDSALYLCASSLWGRRPYEQYFGPGTRLTVT.